The 25 T cell receptor beta chains below all came from one sample that was sequenced in a study of T cell repertoires in cytomegalovirus infection (dated by TCRdb to about 2019). Per the publication, the treatment or condition label means: in vitro stimulation with specific CMV peptide epitopes to enrich CMV-specific T cells. TCRdb records Illumina HiSeq 1500 as the sequencer. The raw public reads went through TCRdb reprocessing: fastp at Q25, MiXCR clone calling, in-frame beta chains kept. Rows are combined by CDR3 protein, so each entry shows the most common genes and DNA. The sample includes approximately 390,000 distinct CDR3 sequences, with roughly 34% observed a single time. Approximately 13% of the sample is in the top ten clones. These TCRs' antigens remain unknown. Sample: cultured PBMCs, taken from culture after CMV antigen stimulation. These receptors were collected from a human donor in good health (CMV status not recorded). Some clones in this sample may be carry-over from other donors' samples.

The chain uses TRBV7-2 and TRBJ2-3, with unresolved D. The germline V gene encodes CDR1 SGHTA and CDR2 FQGNSA. The CDR3 contains 15 residues. Trimming stripped 1 base from V and 6 bases from J, with 14 bases between. CDR3 residues: CASSLVFSPRDTQYF. The CDR3 DNA reads TGTGCCAGCAGCTTAGTTTTTAGCCCTAGGGATACGCAGTATTTT.

This clonotype has just one count. This chain links TRBV20-1 with TRBJ2-1, with 8 bases identical to TRBD2. Germline V CDR1 and CDR2: DFQATT, SNEGSKA (reference sequence). V lost 0 bases and J lost 1; bases outside the gene matches: 5. This CDR3 has 16 residues. The CDR3, as DNA: TGCAGTGCTAGAGATGTCAAGCGGGAGTCCTACAATGAGCAGTTCTTC. It is translated as CSARDVKRESYNEQFF.

The sample holds many counts of this clonotype. The rearrangement joins TRBV28 to TRBJ1-2; TRBD1 matches at 7 bases. With V trimmed by 6 bases and J by 4 bases, 5 bases remained unmatched. The CDR3 totals 13 residues. Germline lookup yields CDR1 MDHEN and CDR2 SYDVKM. The CDR3 loop reads CASRNRGPYGYTF. The CDR3 nucleotides are TGTGCCAGCAGAAACAGGGGCCCCTATGGCTACACCTTC.

J is TRBJ2-3 and V is TRBV5-4; possible D gene TRBD2, 5 bases. This CDR3 spans 16 amino acids. From germline, CDR1 is SGHNT and CDR2 YYREEE (reference sequence). V was clipped by 0 bases and J by 7 bases, with 18 bases between them. The CDR3 nucleotides read TGTGCCAGCAGCTTGGCGGCAAGACAAACTAGGAATACGCAGTATTTT. It is translated as CASSLAARQTRNTQYF.

The genes are TRBV11-2 and TRBJ2-3; no definite D call. The CDR3 covers 14 residues. The V end lost 3 bases, the J end lost 1 base, and 8 bases lay between the germline ends. From germline, CDR1 is SGHAT and CDR2 FQNNGV. The CDR3 reads CASSLETGTDTQYF. Written as DNA, the CDR3 is TGTGCCAGCAGCTTGGAAACGGGCACAGATACGCAGTATTTT.

V gene TRBV11-3 combines with J gene TRBJ2-1, with a weak D call TRBD2 (6 bases). V lost 4 bases and J lost 8, with 15 bases in between. Germline values: CDR1 SGHNT, CDR2 YENEEA. CDR3 size: 14 residues. CDR3 loop: CASSWSGGLDEQFF. CDR3 nucleotides: TGTGCCAGCAGCTGGAGTGGAGGGCTCGATGAGCAGTTCTTC.

V usage is TRBV20-1 and J usage is TRBJ1-2; TRBD1 matches 7 bases. The CDR3 loop spans 14 amino acids. The germline V gene has CDR1 DFQATT and CDR2 SNEGSKA (reference sequence). Trimming cost V 5 bases and J 4 bases; bases outside gene matches: 10. The CDR3 nucleotides read TGCAGTGCTGCCTTTAGGGACAGCTTCTATGGCTACACCTTC. This sequence encodes CSAAFRDSFYGYTF.

Many counts were recorded for this clonotype. The V call is TRBV7-6, the J call TRBJ2-1, with 10 bases fitting TRBD2. With V trimmed by 1 base and J by 3 bases, 6 bases remained unmatched. The CDR3 extends over 17 amino acids. CDR1 is SGHVS, CDR2 FNYEAQ, per germline. This CDR3 is CASSLGLTSGDYNEQFF. The DNA for the CDR3 is TGTGCCAGCAGCTTAGGGTTAACTAGCGGGGACTACAATGAGCAGTTCTTC.

The chain combines TRBV5-4 with TRBJ1-1; maybe TRBD1 (5 bases). This CDR3 contains 15 residues. Germline CDR1 and CDR2: SGHNT and YYREEE (reference sequence). V shed 4 bases and J shed 0 bases, with 13 bases lying between them. This CDR3 is CASSNRQNLNTEAFF. CDR3 bases: TGTGCCAGCAGCAACCGACAGAACCTGAACACTGAAGCTTTCTTT.

This clonotype came up many times. CDR3 sequence: CASSSSGTSGGGTQYF. DNA of the CDR3: TGTGCCAGCAGCTCCTCCGGGACTAGCGGGGGAGGGACCCAGTACTTC. The chain couples TRBV7-2 to TRBJ2-5; 14 positions agree with TRBD2. The germline CDR1 and CDR2 sequences are SGHTA and FQGNSA. The CDR3 consists of 16 residues. V was clipped by 4 bases and J by 7 bases; unmatched bases: 8.

This clonotype came up many times. V gene TRBV7-2 combines with J gene TRBJ2-1; D is perhaps TRBD1 (5 bases). Trimming left V 6 bases short and J 8 bases short, with 14 bases between. Germline V gene lookup returns CDR1 SGHTA and CDR2 FQGNSA. This CDR3 spans 13 amino acids. This CDR3 reads CASSRGRLDEQFF. CDR3 nucleotides: TGTGCCAGCAGTAGGGGAAGGTTAGATGAGCAGTTCTTC.

The rearrangement joins TRBV4-2 to TRBJ2-1, with 11 bases that match TRBD1. The CDR3 is made up of 15 amino acids. Trimming at V came to 1 base and at J to 5 bases, leaving 1 base not matched to a gene. Germline V gene data show CDR1 as LGHNA and CDR2 as YNFKEQ. The CDR3 sequence is CASSQVGQGDNEQFF. CDR3 in DNA: TGTGCCAGCAGCCAAGTGGGACAGGGGGACAATGAGCAGTTCTTC.

The gene calls are TRBV29-1 and TRBJ2-1; D perhaps matches TRBD2 (6 bases). Trimming took 3 bases from V and 7 from J, leaving 22 bases between them. CDR1 and CDR2 (germline): SQVTM, ANQGSEA. CDR3 length: 16 amino acids. The CDR3 is CSVDLQRAGFFNEQFF. DNA of the CDR3: TGCAGCGTTGATCTCCAGCGGGCAGGTTTTTTTAATGAGCAGTTCTTC.

The CDR3 loop is CASSHPMRVHEQYF. The CDR3 DNA sequence: TGTGCCAGTAGCCATCCTATGAGGGTCCACGAGCAGTACTTC. The J gene is TRBJ2-7, the V gene TRBV19; D may be TRBD2 (5 bases). Per the germline V gene, CDR1 is LNHDA and CDR2 is SQIVND (reference sequence). This CDR3 has 14 amino acids. V gave up 6 bases and J gave up 5 bases, with 17 bases separating them.

The chain has TRBV24-1 and TRBJ1-2; a weak D match, TRBD1 (6 bases). The CDR3 consists of 13 residues. Germline V CDR1 and CDR2: KGHDR, SFDVKD. The germline V and J ends were trimmed by 3 bases and 8 bases, with 12 bases remaining between them. The CDR3 DNA sequence: TGTGCCACCAGTGATGATACAGGGTTGGGCTACACCTTC. Its protein product is CATSDDTGLGYTF.

The chain couples TRBV7-2 to TRBJ2-7, with D possibly matching TRBD2 (5 bases). Between the trimmed V and J ends, which lost 5 bases and 6 bases, there was a span of 20 bases. CDR3 length equals 15 residues. CDR1 SGHTA and CDR2 FQGNSA come from the germline V gene. The CDR3 protein is CASSPRAFGMSEQYF. The CDR3, as DNA: TGTGCCAGCAGCCCCCGGGCGTTCGGGATGAGCGAGCAGTACTTC.

This clonotype was observed a handful of times. The chain combines TRBV27 with TRBJ2-3, with 8 bases fitting TRBD1. V lost 5 bases to trimming and J lost 4 bases; unmatched junction nucleotides: 11. Germline V gene data show CDR1 as MNHEY and CDR2 as SMNVEV (reference sequence). This CDR3 has 16 amino acids. The CDR3 nucleotides read TGTGCCAGCAGTCCCTTGACAGGGGATCCGGCAGATACGCAGTATTTT. This gives the protein CASSPLTGDPADTQYF.

At least ten counts were recorded for this clonotype. The V gene is TRBV5-1, the J gene TRBJ2-2; TRBD2 agrees at 9 bases. The CDR3 is 15 residues long. Germline V gene lookup returns CDR1 SGHRS and CDR2 YFSETQ. With 3 bases clipped from V and 3 bases from J, the junction kept 3 bases outside the gene matches. Here the CDR3 DNA reads TGCGCCAGCAGCTCGGGACTAGCAGACACCGGGGAGCTGTTTTTT. It yields the protein CASSSGLADTGELFF.

V and J are TRBV27 and TRBJ2-1; D may be TRBD2 (6 bases). Germline values: CDR1 MNHEY, CDR2 SMNVEV (reference sequence). V was clipped by 2 bases and J by 8 bases, with 19 bases between them. This CDR3 spans 16 amino acids. CDR3 nucleotides: TGTGCCAGCAGTTTAGTTGGGGGGAATGGAGTCGATGAGCAGTTCTTC. Its translation: CASSLVGGNGVDEQFF.

This clonotype was counted between two and nine times. The gene calls are TRBV19 and TRBJ2-5; no firm D call. Germline CDR1 and CDR2: LNHDA and SQIVND (reference sequence). This CDR3 spans 13 amino acids. V was cut by 5 bases and J by 2 bases, with 9 bases left in between. The CDR3 sequence is CASSQRLQETQYF. The CDR3 DNA reads TGTGCCAGTAGTCAGAGACTGCAAGAGACCCAGTACTTC.

This clonotype came up a few times. This chain uses TRBV29-1 with TRBJ1-1; TRBD1 might be the D (6 bases). The CDR3 sequence is 12 residues long. Germline values: CDR1 SQVTM, CDR2 ANQGSEA. V lost 6 bases, J lost 0 bases, and 8 bases lay in between. CDR3 region: CSVRTVNTEAFF. In nucleotides, the CDR3 is TGCAGCGTCCGGACAGTGAACACTGAAGCTTTCTTT.

The rearrangement joins TRBV7-8 to TRBJ2-5, with 9 bases aligning to TRBD2. V trimming: 8 bases; J trimming: 9 bases; junction bases outside the gene matches: 13. Germline values: CDR1 SGHVS, CDR2 FQNEAQ. CDR3 length: 14 residues. CDR3 bases: TGTGCCAGCGAGTTAAACAGCGGGAGGAGGGCCCAGTACTTC. Amino acids: CASELNSGRRAQYF.

This clonotype was seen repeatedly, ten times or more. The genes are TRBV28 and TRBJ1-3, with 7 positions matching TRBD1. Germline V lookup: CDR1 MDHEN, CDR2 SYDVKM. Trimming cost V 5 bases and J 0 bases; bases outside gene matches: 10. The CDR3 consists of 17 residues. CDR3 sequence: CASSLQGQIFSGNTIYF. In DNA, the CDR3 is TGTGCCAGCAGTCTTCAGGGACAGATATTCTCTGGAAACACCATATATTTT.

The rearrangement links TRBV28 to TRBJ1-2; D may be TRBD1 (6 bases). The germline gives CDR1 MDHEN, CDR2 SYDVKM. There are 13 residues in the CDR3. V lost 5 bases, J lost 4 bases, and 11 bases lay in between. As DNA, the CDR3 is TGTGCCAGCAGTGCCCCGGACAGCTATGGCTACACCTTC. Translating gives CASSAPDSYGYTF.

The chain joins TRBV28 to TRBJ1-5, with D possibly TRBD1 on 5 matching bases. The CDR3 extends over 16 amino acids. Deletions cut 1 base from V and 2 bases from J, with 12 bases between. The germline gives CDR1 MDHEN, CDR2 SYDVKM. CDR3 sequence reads: CASSLSQGTGNQPQHF. The DNA for the CDR3 is TGTGCCAGCAGTTTATCCCAGGGAACAGGCAATCAGCCCCAGCATTTT.